This T cell receptor (beta chain) was obtained from a study of CD8 T cells in Susac syndrome. Findings and caveats of the study: Susac syndrome CD4+ T cell repertoires showed no clonal expansion.

Random hexamers were used to reverse transcribe the RNA input (roughly 0.5 to 1 ug). A single record per CDR3 protein comes from TCRdb applying MiXCR to the immunoSEQ multiplex PCR reads. The data contain about 190,000 distinct CDR3 sequences, 95% of them seen just once; the ten biggest clones take up 0.075% to 0.1%. The germline CDR1 and CDR2 sequences are DFQATT and SNEGSKA (reference sequence). The CDR3 contains 16 residues. J was trimmed by 6 bases and V by 1 base; bases with no gene match: 9. This clonotype was observed a single time. Antigen unknown. The sequenced material came from CD4+ T cells from PBMCs. The rearrangement uses TRBV20-1 and TRBJ1-5; 10 bases are a match to TRBD1. The sequence was collected from a human donor with Susac syndrome. The CDR3 sequence is CSARVGDRGRGQPQHF. The CDR3 DNA is TGCAGTGCTAGAGTAGGTGACAGGGGGCGAGGTCAGCCCCAGCATTTT.